The present TCR beta chain was sequenced within a study of blood T cells in healthy people across ages. This clonotype occurred many times. The V end lost 6 bases, the J end lost 5 bases, and 11 bases lay between the germline ends. Germline CDR1 and CDR2: MDHEN and SYDVKM. This CDR3 region has 14 residues. Through a sample-barcoded 5' primer and a J-beta primer mix, a second PCR was run for roughly 7 to 12 cycles. TCRdb recomputed calls from the 5' RACE reads with MiXCR, one row per CDR3 protein. Among more than 1 million distinct CDR3 sequences listed, 40% to 50% were seen once. The sample consisted of blood. This chain joins TRBV28 and TRBJ1-6; D unresolved. This TCR derives from a woman between 55 and 75 years old in good health. The CDR3 sequence is CASSRGGDNSPLHF. The CDR3 bases are TGTGCCAGCAGCCGCGGTGGGGATAATTCACCCCTCCACTTT.